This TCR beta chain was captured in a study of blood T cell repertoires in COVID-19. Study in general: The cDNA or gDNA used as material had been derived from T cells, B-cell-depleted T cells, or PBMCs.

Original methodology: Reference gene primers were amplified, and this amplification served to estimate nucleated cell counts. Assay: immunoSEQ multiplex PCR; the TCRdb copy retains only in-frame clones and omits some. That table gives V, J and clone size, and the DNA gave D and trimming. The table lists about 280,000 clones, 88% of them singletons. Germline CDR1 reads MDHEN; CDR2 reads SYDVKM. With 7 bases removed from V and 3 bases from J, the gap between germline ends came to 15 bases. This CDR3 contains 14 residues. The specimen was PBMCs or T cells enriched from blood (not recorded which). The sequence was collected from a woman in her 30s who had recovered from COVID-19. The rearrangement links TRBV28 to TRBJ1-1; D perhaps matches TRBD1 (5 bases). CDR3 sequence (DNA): TGTGCCAGCAACAGCGAAGCGGGGGACACTGAAGCTTTCTTT. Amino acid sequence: CASNSEAGDTEAFF.